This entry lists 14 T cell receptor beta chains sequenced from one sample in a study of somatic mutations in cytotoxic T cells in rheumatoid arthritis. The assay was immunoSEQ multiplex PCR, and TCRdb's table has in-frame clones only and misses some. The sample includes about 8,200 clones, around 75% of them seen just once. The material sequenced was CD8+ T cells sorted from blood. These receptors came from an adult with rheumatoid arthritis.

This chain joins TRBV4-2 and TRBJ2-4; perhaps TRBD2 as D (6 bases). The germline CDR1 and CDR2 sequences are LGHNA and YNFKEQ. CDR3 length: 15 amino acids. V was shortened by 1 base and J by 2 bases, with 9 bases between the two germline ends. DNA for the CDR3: TGTGCCAGCAGCCAAGCCCGGGAGTCCAAAAACATTCAGTACTTC. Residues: CASSQARESKNIQYF.

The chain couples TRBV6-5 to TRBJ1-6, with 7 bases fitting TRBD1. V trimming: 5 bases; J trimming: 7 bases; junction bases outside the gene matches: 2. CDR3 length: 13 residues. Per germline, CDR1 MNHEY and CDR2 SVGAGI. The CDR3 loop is CASSGDRNSPLHF. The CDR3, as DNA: TGTGCCAGCAGTGGGGACAGAAATTCACCCCTCCACTTT.

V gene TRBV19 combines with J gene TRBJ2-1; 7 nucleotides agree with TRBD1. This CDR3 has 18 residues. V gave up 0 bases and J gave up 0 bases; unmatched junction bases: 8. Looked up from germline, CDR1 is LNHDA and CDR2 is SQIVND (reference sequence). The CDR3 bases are TGTGCCAGTAGTATAGAGCCTCCCGACAGGGACTCCTACAATGAGCAGTTCTTC. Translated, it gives CASSIEPPDRDSYNEQFF.

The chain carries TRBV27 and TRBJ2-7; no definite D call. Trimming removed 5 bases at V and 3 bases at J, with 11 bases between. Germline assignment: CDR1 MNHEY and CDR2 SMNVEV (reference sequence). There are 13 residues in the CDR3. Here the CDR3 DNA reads TGTGCCAGCAGTCCCCGCCAGGACTACGAGCAGTACTTC. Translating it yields CASSPRQDYEQYF.

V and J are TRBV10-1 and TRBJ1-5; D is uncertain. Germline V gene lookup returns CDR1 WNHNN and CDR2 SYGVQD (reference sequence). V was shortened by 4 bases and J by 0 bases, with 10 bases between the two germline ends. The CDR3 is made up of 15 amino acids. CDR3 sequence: CASSGTTYSNQPQHF. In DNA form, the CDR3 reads TGCGCCAGCAGTGGCACAACCTATAGCAATCAGCCCCAGCATTTT.

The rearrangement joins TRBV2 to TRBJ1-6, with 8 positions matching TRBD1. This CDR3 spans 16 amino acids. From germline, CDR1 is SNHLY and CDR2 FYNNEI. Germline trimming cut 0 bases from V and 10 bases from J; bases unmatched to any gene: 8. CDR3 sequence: CASSEALRPGGSPLHF. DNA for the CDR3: TGTGCCAGCAGTGAAGCGCTTCGGCCAGGGGGCTCACCCCTCCACTTT.

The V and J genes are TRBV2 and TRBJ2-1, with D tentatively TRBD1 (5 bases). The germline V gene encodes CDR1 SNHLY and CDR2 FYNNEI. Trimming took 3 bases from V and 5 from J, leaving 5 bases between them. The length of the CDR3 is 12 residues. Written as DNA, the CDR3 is TGTGCCAGCAGTGACAGGGACAATGAGCAGTTCTTC. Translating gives CASSDRDNEQFF.

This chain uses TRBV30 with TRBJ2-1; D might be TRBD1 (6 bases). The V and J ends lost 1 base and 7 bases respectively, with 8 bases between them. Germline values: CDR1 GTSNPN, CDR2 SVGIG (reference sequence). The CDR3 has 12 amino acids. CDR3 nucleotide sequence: TGTGCCTGGAGTGGGACAGCTAATGAGCAGTTCTTC. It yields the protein CAWSGTANEQFF.

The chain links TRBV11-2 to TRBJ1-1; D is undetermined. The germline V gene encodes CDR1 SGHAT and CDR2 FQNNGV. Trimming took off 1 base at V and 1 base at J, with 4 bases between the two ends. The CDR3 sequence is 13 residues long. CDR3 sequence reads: CASSLGGNTEAFF. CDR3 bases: TGTGCCAGCAGCTTAGGGGGGAACACTGAAGCTTTCTTT.

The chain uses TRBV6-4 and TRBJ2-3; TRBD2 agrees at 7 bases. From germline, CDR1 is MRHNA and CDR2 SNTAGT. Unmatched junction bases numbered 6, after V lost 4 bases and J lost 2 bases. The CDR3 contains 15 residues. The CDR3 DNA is TGTGCCAGCAGTGCCGTCGCGGGGGTCACAGATACGCAGTATTTT. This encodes CASSAVAGVTDTQYF.

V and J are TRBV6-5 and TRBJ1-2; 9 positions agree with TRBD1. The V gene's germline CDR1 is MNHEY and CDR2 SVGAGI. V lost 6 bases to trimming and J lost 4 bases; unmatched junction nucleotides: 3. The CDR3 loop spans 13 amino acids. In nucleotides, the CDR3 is TGTGCCAGCAGCCTGACAGGGGGCTATGGCTACACCTTC. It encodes CASSLTGGYGYTF.

The CDR3 is CASSARDRHSYEQYF. The CDR3 DNA is TGTGCCAGCAGTGCCCGGGACAGGCACTCCTACGAGCAGTACTTC. This chain uses TRBV6-5 with TRBJ2-5, with TRBD1 matching 8 bases. The J call may be mistaken, given a closer DNA end match to TRBJ2-7. Germline assignment: CDR1 MNHEY and CDR2 SVGAGI. This CDR3 contains 15 residues.

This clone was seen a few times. CDR3 coding DNA: TGTGCCAGCAGTCAGGGAGGAAGCGGGAGGGCCTTCTACAATGAGCAGTTCTTC. Its protein is CASSQGGSGRAFYNEQFF. This sequence joins TRBV28 and TRBJ2-1, with TRBD2 matching over 10 bases. J lost 3 bases, V lost 5 bases, and 13 bases had no gene match. Germline values: CDR1 MDHEN, CDR2 SYDVKM. The CDR3 covers 18 residues.

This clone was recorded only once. CDR3 in DNA: TGTGCCAGTTCGACAGGGGTCTCCTACGAGCAGTACTTC. Protein product: CASSTGVSYEQYF. J is TRBJ2-7 and V is TRBV2; TRBD1 aligns across 8 bases. The CDR3 spans 13 residues. Germline V gene lookup returns CDR1 SNHLY and CDR2 FYNNEI. The V gene end was trimmed by 9 bases and the J gene end by 0 bases; junction bases not matched to a gene: 4.